This TCR beta chain was found in a study of OX40 agonist ivuxolimab in advanced cancers. No patient had autoimmune disease or received systemic immunosuppression. Samples were taken at baseline and on day 1 of cycles 4 and 7. Sequencing was performed with immunoSEQ multiplex PCR; in TCRdb, only in-frame clones are kept and a portion is missing. The sample holds under 20,000 clones, 65% to 90% seen once. Unmatched junction bases numbered 4, after V lost 2 bases and J lost 3 bases. The CDR3 is made up of 15 amino acids. CDR1 is MNHEY, CDR2 SMNVEV, per germline (reference sequence). About this clone: Its antigen remains unknown.

The study's findings and limits: Those patients achieving a partial response at 0.1-3.0 mg/kg showed among the lowest clonal expansion.

This rearrangement joins TRBV27 to TRBJ1-3; 7 bases align to TRBD1. The source material was CD4+ or CD8+ T cells sorted from blood, sampled in a trial of the OX40 agonist ivuxolimab. The TCR sequence derives from an adult with an advanced solid tumor such as melanoma, head and neck, liver or kidney cancer. CDR3 sequence reads: CASSLQGGGGNTIYF. The CDR3 DNA follows: TGTGCCAGCAGTTTACAGGGGGGTGGTGGAAACACCATATATTTT.